This TCR beta chain emerged from a study of post-analysis software for immune sequencing data. Unique-molecular-identifier-tagged TCR beta cDNA libraries were used. The yield from around 1 to 10 million T cells was around 500,000 cDNA molecules in total. TCRdb passed the PCR reads through MiXCR, listing each CDR3 protein once. The data show a few hundred thousand distinct CDR3 sequences, with approximately 38% seen just once and over 10% held by the top ten. Study-level points and caveats: Clustering by F measure revealed strong co-clustering among samples prepared together in one batch. The study found TRBV5-6, TRBV5-1 and TRBV20-1 among five TRBV segments more frequent in patients than controls. Normalized Chao1 diversity was significantly lower in multiple sclerosis patients than in controls.

The CDR3 totals 14 residues. CDR1 and CDR2 (germline): SNHLY, FYNNEI. V dropped 6 bases and J dropped 5; count of bases not matched to a gene: 8. To note about this clonotype: Its antigen is currently unknown.

This clonotype was obtained from a girl aged 10-17 years with multiple sclerosis. V is TRBV2 and J is TRBJ2-5; 8 bases map to TRBD1. The sequenced sample consisted of blood. For the CDR3, the DNA is TGTGCCAGCAGACCTAGGACAGGGCAGGAGACCCAGTACTTC. Its protein product is CASRPRTGQETQYF.